Below, one TCR beta chain is given with its context. The target antigen is unknown. The data were taken from a study of cytotoxic CD8 clonotypes in ibrutinib-treated CLL. CDR3 length: 17 amino acids. Trimming left V 5 bases short and J 0 bases short, with 14 bases between. Germline V gene lookup returns CDR1 MNHEY and CDR2 SMNVEV (reference sequence). General study findings and limits: Sustained-remission patients were sampled at different times than progressing patients were.

Depth targeted 1 in 200,000 to 1 in 1 million T cells, averaging approximately 10x coverage per clonotype. Repertoires were generated with immunoSEQ multiplex PCR, while TCRdb's copy carries only in-frame clones and drops some. The table records about 120,000 clones, 58% of them present only once. Approximately 2 micrograms of genomic DNA (from cryopreserved PBMCs) were used for TCR beta libraries. V gene TRBV27 combines with J gene TRBJ1-6, with a possible D match to TRBD1 (5 bases). The receptor was isolated from a human donor with chronic lymphocytic leukemia. Source: PBMCs, taken after 24 months of ibrutinib treatment. CDR3 residues: CASSLLRASSYNSPLHF. The CDR3 nucleotides are TGTGCCAGCAGTCTTCTCAGGGCGAGCTCCTATAATTCACCCCTCCACTTT.